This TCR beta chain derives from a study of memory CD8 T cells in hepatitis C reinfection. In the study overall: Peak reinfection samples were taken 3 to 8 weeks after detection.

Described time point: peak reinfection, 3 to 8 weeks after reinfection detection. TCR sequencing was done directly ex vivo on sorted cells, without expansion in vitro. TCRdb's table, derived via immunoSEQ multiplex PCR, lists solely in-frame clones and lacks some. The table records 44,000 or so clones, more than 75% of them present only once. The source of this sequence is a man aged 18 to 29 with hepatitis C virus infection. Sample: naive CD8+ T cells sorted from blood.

The CDR3 DNA follows: TGTGCCAGCAGCGTAGGCGGACAGGGACAAGAGACCCAGTACTTC. Translation: CASSVGGQGQETQYF. This chain uses TRBV9 with TRBJ2-5; 8 bases align to TRBD1. Germline V gene sequence: CDR1 SGDLS, CDR2 YYNGEE. Losses at the gene ends were 0 bases for V and 2 bases for J; bases not matched to a gene: 3. CDR3 length equals 15 residues.